Following are 15 T cell receptor beta chains from one sample sequenced in a study of cytotoxic CD8 clonotypes in ibrutinib-treated CLL. Produced via immunoSEQ multiplex PCR; TCRdb's table is partial and in-frame only. Of about 84,000 clones in the sample, 70% to 90% were seen once. Material: PBMCs, obtained before ibrutinib treatment. These receptors all stem from a human donor with chronic lymphocytic leukemia.

The V call is TRBV7-6, the J call TRBJ1-4, with 8 bases fitting TRBD1. Unmatched junction bases numbered 8, after V lost 4 bases and J lost 7 bases. Germline CDR1 is SGHVS and CDR2 is FNYEAQ. This CDR3 is 15 amino acids long. CDR3 loop: CASSSSGGGGEKLFF. The CDR3 DNA reads as TGTGCCAGCAGCTCGTCAGGGGGCGGGGGTGAAAAACTGTTTTTT. Full variable domain (remainder filled in from reference TRBV7-6 and TRBJ1-4): GAGVSQSPRYKVTKRGQDVALRCDPISGHVSLYWYRQALGQGPEFLTYFNYEAQQDKSGLPNDRFSAERPEGSISTLTIQRTEQRDSAMYRCASSSSGGGGEKLFFGSGTQLSVL.

The rearrangement uses TRBV27 and TRBJ2-2; D unresolved. The CDR3 runs 13 residues. The V end was cut by 1 base, the J end by 4 bases, with 4 bases between. Germline CDR1 reads MNHEY; CDR2 reads SMNVEV (reference sequence). The CDR3 DNA follows: TGTGCCAGCAGTTTATTTGCCACCGGGGAGCTGTTTTTT. Translating gives CASSLFATGELFF.

The chain uses TRBV5-1 and TRBJ1-1, with unresolved D. This CDR3 contains 11 residues. Germline loops: CDR1 SGHRS, CDR2 YFSETQ. V was clipped by 4 bases and J by 7 bases, with 8 bases between them. CDR3 residues: CASSTNGEAFF. The CDR3 region has the DNA TGCGCCAGCAGCACCAACGGTGAAGCTTTCTTT. The whole variable domain, filled in from reference TRBV5-1 and TRBJ1-1, reads KAGVTQTPRYLIKTRGQQVTLSCSPISGHRSVSWYQQTPGQGLQFLFEYFSETQRNKGNFPGRFSGRQFSNSRSEMNVSTLELGDSALYLCASSTNGEAFFGQGTRLTVV.

This clone was observed a few times. The chain recombines TRBV11-1 with TRBJ2-2, with D unresolved. Between the trimmed V and J ends, which lost 2 bases and 0 bases, there was a span of 4 bases. Germline-derived CDR1 and CDR2 are SGHAT and FQDESV (reference sequence). This CDR3 has 14 amino acids. DNA for the CDR3: TGTGCCAGCAGCTTAAATCCGAACACCGGGGAGCTGTTTTTT. Amino acid sequence: CASSLNPNTGELFF. Full variable domain (missing parts from reference TRBV11-1 and TRBJ2-2): EAEVAQSPRYKITEKSQAVAFWCDPISGHATLYWYRQILGQGPELLVQFQDESVVDDSQLPKDRFSAERLKGVDSTLKIQPAELGDSAMYLCASSLNPNTGELFFGEGSRLTVL.

The V call is TRBV30, the J call TRBJ1-1; possibly TRBD1 for D (5 bases). The germline V gene encodes CDR1 GTSNPN and CDR2 SVGIG (reference sequence). V was pared by 3 bases and J by 1 base, with 9 bases between. The CDR3 spans 13 residues. CDR3 coding DNA: TGTGCCTGGAGCGCCGGGGGGAACACTGAAGCTTTCTTT. It translates to CAWSAGGNTEAFF.

V and J are TRBV21-1 and TRBJ1-4; the table's D call TRBD1 went unverified against the DNA. TRBV21-1 is designated a pseudogene. The CDR3 covers 18 residues. CDR3 bases: TGTGCCAGCAGCAAAGCCCCACCCGACAGCTGGACTAATGAAAAACTGTTTTTT. Translation gives CASSKAPPDSWTNEKLFF.

V is TRBV29-1 and J is TRBJ2-7; 8 bases map to TRBD2. The CDR3 runs 11 residues. The trim removed 2 bases at V and 9 bases at J, leaving 3 bases unmatched. Germline V gives CDR1 SQVTM, CDR2 ANQGSEA. The CDR3 reads CSVERGGGQYF. The CDR3 region has the DNA TGCAGCGTTGAACGGGGGGGCGGGCAGTACTTC.

The chain uses TRBV29-1 and TRBJ1-1, with D maybe TRBD1 (5 bases). Germline assignment: CDR1 SQVTM and CDR2 ANQGSEA. CDR3 size: 13 residues. The V gene lost 7 bases and the J gene lost 1 base, with 13 bases spanning the gap. The CDR3 here is CSAEGHRNTEAFF. The CDR3 nucleotides read TGCAGCGCCGAAGGACATAGGAACACTGAAGCTTTCTTT.

This clone appeared once. The chain carries TRBV10-3 and TRBJ2-1; D may be TRBD2 (6 bases). The CDR3 length is 17 residues. Trimming took 2 bases from V and 2 from J, leaving 16 bases between them. Per germline, CDR1 ENHRY and CDR2 SYGVKD. The CDR3 region is CAISEGGLSETYNEQFF. The CDR3 bases are TGTGCCATCAGTGAGGGGGGGTTAAGTGAAACCTACAATGAGCAGTTCTTC.

The chain links TRBV4-1 to TRBJ2-7; the match to TRBD2 covers 10 bases. V trimming: 1 base; J trimming: 6 bases; junction bases outside the gene matches: 9. Germline lookup yields CDR1 MGHRA and CDR2 YSYEKL. The CDR3 contains 16 residues. CDR3 nucleotide sequence: TGCGCCAGCAGCCAAGGGACCCTAGCGGGAGTAGGCGAGCAGTACTTC. Encoded protein: CASSQGTLAGVGEQYF.

This clone is categorized as medium-sized. The CDR3 region has the DNA TGCGCCAGCAGCTACCTGACAGGGGGTTTATACAATGAGCAGTTCTTC. Residues: CASSYLTGGLYNEQFF. The rearrangement uses TRBV5-1 and TRBJ2-1, with TRBD1 identical over 9 bases. Germline loops: CDR1 SGHRS, CDR2 YFSETQ. V was pared by 3 bases and J by 4 bases, with 8 bases of the junction left unmatched. The CDR3 spans 16 residues. Combining the CDR3 with reference TRBV5-1 and TRBJ2-1 gives the whole variable domain KAGVTQTPRYLIKTRGQQVTLSCSPISGHRSVSWYQQTPGQGLQFLFEYFSETQRNKGNFPGRFSGRQFSNSRSEMNVSTLELGDSALYLCASSYLTGGLYNEQFFGPGTRLTVL.

The rearrangement links TRBV5-4 to TRBJ2-3; TRBD2 agrees at 9 bases. V was pared by 2 bases and J by 8 bases, with 9 bases of the junction left unmatched. The germline V gene has CDR1 SGHNT and CDR2 YYREEE (reference sequence). The CDR3 contains 15 residues. CDR3 nucleotides: TGTGCCAGCAGCTTCTACCGGAGTAGCGGGAGTACGCAGTATTTT. Translated: CASSFYRSSGSTQYF.

The genes are TRBV7-9 and TRBJ1-1; the D gene is possibly TRBD1 (6 bases). This CDR3 contains 16 residues. Trimming removed 5 bases from V and 0 bases from J, with 16 bases in between. Germline lookup yields CDR1 SEHNR and CDR2 FQNEAQ (reference sequence). Written as DNA, the CDR3 is TGTGCCAGCAGCGAAGGGACACTCGAACTGAACACTGAAGCTTTCTTT. Translation gives CASSEGTLELNTEAFF.

In DNA form, the CDR3 reads TGTGCCAGTGCGAGGACTAGCGGGAGATGGGAGACCCAGTACTTC. This codes for CASARTSGRWETQYF. The chain uses TRBV6-5 and TRBJ2-5; 13 bases are a match to TRBD2. The CDR3 has 15 amino acids. Trimming removed 9 bases from V and 5 bases from J; junction bases left unmatched: 9. Looked up from germline, CDR1 is MNHEY and CDR2 is SVGAGI.

This sequence joins TRBV11-2 and TRBJ2-3; TRBD2 matches at 8 bases. V lost 5 bases to trimming and J lost 2 bases; unmatched junction nucleotides: 3. The CDR3 length is 14 residues. Germline V gene sequence: CDR1 SGHAT, CDR2 FQNNGV. The CDR3 DNA is TGTGCCAGCAGCCTAGCGGGTATCACAGATACGCAGTATTTT. It encodes CASSLAGITDTQYF.